This T cell receptor beta chain is from a study of spatial heterogeneity in lung cancer. Study summary: More beta-chain than alpha-chain sequences were consistently detected.

This clonotype was counted between two and nine times. Trimming pared 4 bases from V and 13 bases from J, leaving 14 bases between. There are 11 residues in the CDR3. In germline, CDR1 is SGHKS, CDR2 YYEKEE (reference sequence). A unique molecular identifier was carried by every single TCR cDNA molecule. MiXCR, run by TCRdb on the 5' RACE reads, gives a single entry per CDR3 protein. The sample lists 77,000 or so distinct CDR3 sequences; approximately 21% were seen once. The time point denotes: sample taken at primary tumor resection. The input material, whole RNA from tumor, nontumor lung or frozen PBMC, was sequenced unsorted. There were around 72 donors, all of them untreated patients with early-stage non-small cell lung cancer.

The chain carries TRBV5-5 and TRBJ1-2; D might be TRBD1 (5 bases). The receptor was derived from a male donor with early-stage non-small cell lung cancer. This specimen consisted of PBMCs, obtained at surgery. The CDR3: CASSRTGEPTF. CDR3 sequence (DNA): TGTGCCAGCAGCCGGACGGGGGAGCCCACCTTC.